The TCR beta chain under discussion was sequenced for a study of T cells in Graves' hyperthyroidism and ophthalmopathy. Amplified TCR beta CDR3 regions derived from RNA transcripts. HTBI primers drove first-round RT-PCR of the TCR CDR3. TCRdb re-analysed the multiplex PCR reads in MiXCR, keeping a single row per CDR3 protein. The sample lists about 640,000 distinct CDR3 sequences; around 21% were seen once. The diagnoses drew upon clinical symptoms, serum thyroxine and TRAb, thyroid ultrasound and orbital computed tomography. This clonotype was detected only a few times. The V end was cut by 0 bases, the J end by 0 bases, with 17 bases between. Per germline, CDR1 MGHRA and CDR2 YSYEKL. The CDR3 covers 19 residues.

The material sequenced was blood. The chain carries TRBV4-1 and TRBJ1-4; D ambiguous. This sequence was found in a man aged 30 to 39 with Graves' ophthalmopathy. The CDR3 region has the DNA TGCGCCAGCAGCCAAGATTACGGGGAAGACTGGGCAACTAATGAAAAACTGTTTTTT. Protein sequence: CASSQDYGEDWATNEKLFF.